These 21 T cell receptor beta chains came from one sample sequenced in a study of T cell responses to AZD1222 COVID-19 vaccine. Libraries were prepared by immunoSEQ multiplex PCR; TCRdb keeps only in-frame clonotypes and omits some of them. The data contain 130,000 or so clones, about 82% of them singletons. The material sequenced was peripheral blood, taken on day 0 of AZD1222 vaccination. Receptors originate from an adult in good health.

The chain is built from TRBV10-3 and TRBJ1-1, with D perhaps matching TRBD1 (6 bases). CDR3 length: 14 residues. V was clipped by 3 bases and J by 6 bases, with 14 bases between them. Germline V lookup: CDR1 ENHRY, CDR2 SYGVKD. DNA for the CDR3: TGTGCCATCAGTGATTCTGGCAGGGGCGCTGAAGCTTTCTTT. It specifies CAISDSGRGAEAFF.

The V and J genes are TRBV5-6 and TRBJ1-6; D might be TRBD1 (5 bases). The ends were cut back, 2 bases at V and 11 bases at J, with 8 bases in the middle. Germline CDR1 reads SGHDT; CDR2 reads YYEEEE. The CDR3 runs 12 residues. CDR3 nucleotides: TGTGCCAGCAGCTTAACAGGCACACCCCTCCACTTT. It is translated as CASSLTGTPLHF.

This chain's CDR3 is CASSFNLGQAQGPLQQYF. The CDR3 bases are TGCGCCAGCAGCTTCAATTTAGGTCAAGCGCAGGGGCCCCTTCAGCAGTACTTC. The genes are TRBV5-1 and TRBJ2-7; D is possibly TRBD1 (6 bases). Germline-derived CDR1 and CDR2 are SGHRS and YFSETQ. This CDR3 is 18 amino acids long. V was pared by 2 bases and J by 8 bases, with 29 bases between.

This clone was seen just once. This chain links TRBV4-1 with TRBJ1-6, with D tentatively TRBD1 (5 bases). CDR1 and CDR2 from the germline V gene are MGHRA and YSYEKL. The CDR3 covers 16 residues. The V and J ends lost 0 bases and 10 bases respectively, with 16 bases between them. The CDR3 region is CASSQDFAGLDSPLHF. The CDR3 DNA is TGCGCCAGCAGCCAAGATTTCGCAGGGCTGGACTCACCCCTCCACTTT.

The CDR3 here is CASSLFGNTEAFF. The CDR3 DNA follows: TGTGCCAGCAGCTTATTTGGGAACACTGAAGCTTTCTTT. This chain connects TRBV7-9 to TRBJ1-1; D remains unclear. The germline V and J ends were trimmed by 2 bases and 1 base, with 5 bases remaining between them. The CDR3 covers 13 residues. Germline V gene lookup returns CDR1 SEHNR and CDR2 FQNEAQ (reference sequence).

The chain recombines TRBV5-1 with TRBJ1-1; tentative D call: TRBD1 (5 bases). This CDR3 is 14 amino acids long. V was trimmed by 3 bases and J by 0 bases, leaving 9 bases between them. CDR1 is SGHRS and CDR2 is YFSETQ in the germline V gene. CDR3 nucleotide sequence: TGCGCCAGCAGCTCACAGGTTGTGAACACTGAAGCTTTCTTT. This encodes CASSSQVVNTEAFF.

The chain uses TRBV10-3 and TRBJ2-1, with TRBD2 matching over 7 bases. The CDR3 loop spans 14 amino acids. The germline V gene encodes CDR1 ENHRY and CDR2 SYGVKD. V shed 4 bases and J 4 bases; nucleotides not matched to a gene: 4. The CDR3: CAISGLADYNEQFF. CDR3 nucleotide sequence: TGTGCCATCAGTGGGCTAGCGGATTACAATGAGCAGTTCTTC.

V usage is TRBV5-6 and J usage is TRBJ2-1, with TRBD1 as a possible D gene (6 bases). The germline CDR1 and CDR2 sequences are SGHDT and YYEEEE. The CDR3 consists of 12 residues. Trimming removed 2 bases at V and 7 bases at J, with 7 bases between. CDR3 in DNA: TGTGCCAGCAGCTTTGGACAGAATGAGCAGTTCTTC. Encoded protein: CASSFGQNEQFF.

The chain joins TRBV10-3 to TRBJ1-1; possible D gene TRBD1, 5 bases. V lost 10 bases and J 7 bases, leaving 19 bases between the germline ends. The CDR3 contains 13 residues. From germline, CDR1 is ENHRY and CDR2 SYGVKD. CDR3 bases: TGTGCCACCACGCAGACAGTTCTCATTGAAGCTTTCTTT. Translated, it gives CATTQTVLIEAFF.

This clone appeared a single time. The chain links TRBV5-1 to TRBJ2-1; TRBD2 is a possible D gene (5 bases). The CDR3 spans 15 residues. CDR1 is SGHRS, CDR2 YFSETQ, per germline. V was pared by 0 bases and J by 8 bases, with 15 bases between. CDR3 protein: CASSLERVGVDEQFF. The CDR3 coding sequence is TGCGCCAGCAGCTTGGAGAGGGTCGGGGTCGATGAGCAGTTCTTC.

The chain carries TRBV9 and TRBJ2-2, with D possibly matching TRBD2 (6 bases). Per germline, CDR1 SGDLS and CDR2 YYNGEE. Trimming took off 4 bases at V and 6 bases at J, with 10 bases between the two ends. This CDR3 contains 13 residues. The CDR3 region has the DNA TGTGCCAGCAGCCCCTGGGGGGCCGGGGAGCTGTTTTTT. This gives the protein CASSPWGAGELFF.

This clone was seen only once. This chain joins TRBV20-1 and TRBJ1-4; D gene uncertain. Germline CDR1 is DFQATT and CDR2 is SNEGSKA (reference sequence). Trimming removed 3 bases at V and 7 bases at J, with 6 bases between. The length of the CDR3 is 11 residues. The CDR3 protein is CSARGLEKLFF. The CDR3 coding sequence is TGCAGTGCTAGGGGTCTTGAAAAACTGTTTTTT.

This clone was counted once. This chain joins TRBV7-2 and TRBJ1-3; D gene uncertain. This CDR3 is built from 15 residues. Looked up from germline, CDR1 is SGHTA and CDR2 is FQGNSA. Trimming took 6 bases from V and 0 from J, leaving 12 bases between them. Here the CDR3 DNA reads TGTGCCAGCAGTTCCGACGGGCGCTCTGGAAACACCATATATTTT. It is translated as CASSSDGRSGNTIYF.

The count of this clone is one. This chain's CDR3 is CASRLVREPDQPQHF. CDR3 bases: TGTGCCAGCAGGCTGGTCCGGGAACCTGATCAGCCCCAGCATTTT. The chain joins TRBV28 to TRBJ1-5; D gene uncertain. Germline-derived CDR1 and CDR2 are MDHEN and SYDVKM. Trimming shortened V by 6 bases and J by 5 bases, and 17 bases separated the two germline ends. The CDR3 has 15 residues.

The gene calls are TRBV7-2 and TRBJ2-2; D unclear. Trimming stripped 1 base from V and 3 bases from J, with 0 bases between. The CDR3 runs to 12 residues. From germline, CDR1 is SGHTA and CDR2 FQGNSA. In nucleotides, the CDR3 is TGTGCCAGCAGCTTAGACACCGGGGAGCTGTTTTTT. Translation: CASSLDTGELFF.

Here the CDR3 reads CASSGHSQYQETQYF. Written as DNA, the CDR3 is TGTGCCAGCAGTGGCCACAGCCAGTATCAAGAGACCCAGTACTTC. V usage is TRBV2 and J usage is TRBJ2-5; D unresolved. CDR1 and CDR2 (germline): SNHLY, FYNNEI. The CDR3 is made up of 15 amino acids. V was cut by 4 bases and J by 2 bases, with 14 bases left in between.

The chain couples TRBV7-3 to TRBJ1-2, with 7 bases identical to TRBD1. With 2 bases clipped from V and 4 bases from J, the junction kept 4 bases outside the gene matches. This CDR3 contains 14 residues. CDR1 is SGHTA and CDR2 is FQGTGA in the germline V gene. The CDR3 bases are TGTGCCAGCAGCTTAGGGACAGACCCCTATGGCTACACCTTC. Amino acid sequence: CASSLGTDPYGYTF.

V usage is TRBV19 and J usage is TRBJ2-2; D remains unclear. Trimming removed 3 bases at V and 8 bases at J, with 7 bases between. Germline V gene sequence: CDR1 LNHDA, CDR2 SQIVND (reference sequence). The CDR3 has 12 amino acids. The CDR3 DNA reads TGTGCCAGTAGTATGATTGGGGGGGAGCTGTTTTTT. Protein: CASSMIGGELFF.

The CDR3 nucleotides read TGTGCCAGCAGCCAAGTAGGATCAGGGAGGAGGTATGGCTACACCTTC. Protein product: CASSQVGSGRRYGYTF. The J gene is TRBJ1-2, the V gene TRBV3-1 (or the pseudogene TRBV3-2), with a tentative D call TRBD1 (5 bases). Germline V gives CDR1 LGHDT, CDR2 YNNKEL (reference sequence). Deletions cut 1 base from V and 5 bases from J, with 17 bases between. This CDR3 has 16 residues.

The sample holds one count of this clone. The chain is built from TRBV4-3 and TRBJ1-2; D is possibly TRBD1 (5 bases). The CDR3 has 14 residues. From germline, CDR1 is LGHNA and CDR2 YSLEER. The germline V and J ends were trimmed by 4 bases and 1 base, with 10 bases remaining between them. CDR3: CASSPGTGNYGYTF. CDR3 sequence (DNA): TGCGCCAGCAGCCCCGGGACGGGTAACTATGGCTACACCTTC.

This chain joins TRBV11-2 and TRBJ2-7; 12 bases map to TRBD2. The CDR3 is 16 residues long. Per germline, CDR1 SGHAT and CDR2 FQNNGV. With 6 bases clipped from V and 5 bases from J, the junction kept 11 bases outside the gene matches. The CDR3 DNA follows: TGTGCCAGCAGAAACCTAGCGGGGGGGCTGACGGACGAGCAGTACTTC. It yields the protein CASRNLAGGLTDEQYF.